What follows are 6 T cell receptor beta chains derived from one specimen sequenced in a study of shared clonotypes between healthy human individuals. Clones were sequenced by immunoSEQ multiplex PCR, and TCRdb holds only the in-frame ones, with some missing. Of roughly 1 million clones listed, about four fifths were seen once; the top ten hold approximately 0.5%. What was sequenced was memory CD4+ T cells from PBMCs. The subset here: CD45RA-negative fraction. The receptors here all came from a man in his late teens or twenties in good health. Some clones in this sample may be carry-over from other donors' samples.

This rearrangement joins TRBV2 to TRBJ2-7; 8 bases fit TRBD1. The germline V gene encodes CDR1 SNHLY and CDR2 FYNNEI. The CDR3 is 13 amino acids. With V trimmed by 10 bases and J by 3 bases, 8 bases remained unmatched. The CDR3 region is CAINRDRNYEQYF. The CDR3 coding sequence is TGTGCCATCAACCGGGACAGGAACTACGAGCAGTACTTC.

This clone was seen a few times. The CDR3 here is CASRPGQGTLQPQHF. The CDR3 DNA reads as TGTGCCAGCAGGCCGGGACAGGGGACGTTACAGCCCCAGCATTTT. This chain links TRBV6-1 with TRBJ1-5; TRBD1 aligns across 10 bases. V dropped 6 bases and J dropped 7; count of bases not matched to a gene: 9. CDR1 is MNHNS, CDR2 SASEGT, per germline. The length of the CDR3 is 15 residues.

The chain joins TRBV5-1 to TRBJ1-5; 9 nucleotides agree with TRBD1. The CDR3 consists of 14 residues. Germline V gene data show CDR1 as SGHRS and CDR2 as YFSETQ. V gave up 2 bases and J gave up 5 bases; unmatched junction bases: 2. As DNA, the CDR3 is TGCGCCAGCAGCTTTACAGGGGGCGATCAGCCCCAGCATTTT. Translation gives CASSFTGGDQPQHF.

The chain carries TRBV2 and TRBJ2-2; TRBD1 agrees at 12 bases. Germline CDR1 reads SNHLY; CDR2 reads FYNNEI. V trimming: 10 bases; J trimming: 7 bases; junction bases outside the gene matches: 10. The CDR3 totals 15 residues. Written as DNA, the CDR3 is TGTGCCATCCGTTCGGGACAGGGGGCATACGGGGAGCTGTTTTTT. Its translation is CAIRSGQGAYGELFF.

The chain couples TRBV6-1 to TRBJ2-1; no definite D call. Germline V CDR1 and CDR2: MNHNS, SASEGT. Deletions cut 0 bases from V and 4 bases from J, with 13 bases between. This CDR3 is 16 amino acids long. The CDR3 coding sequence is TGTGCCAGCAGTGAAGCGGGTACGAGGATATACAATGAGCAGTTCTTC. Translating it yields CASSEAGTRIYNEQFF.

This clone has at least ten counts. This sequence joins TRBV9 and TRBJ2-3, with 14 bases that match TRBD2. Germline-derived CDR1 and CDR2 are SGDLS and YYNGEE. The CDR3 extends over 16 amino acids. Trimming cost V 4 bases and J 2 bases; bases outside gene matches: 3. The DNA of the CDR3 is TGTGCCAGCAGCCCGGGACTAGCGGGAGACACAGATACGCAGTATTTT. Its translation: CASSPGLAGDTDTQYF.